The rows below give T cell receptor beta chains drawn from one sample of a study of regulatory T cells in long-lasting Graves disease. MiXCR was run by TCRdb on the multiplex PCR reads, yielding one entry per CDR3 protein. The table shows under 250,000 distinct CDR3 sequences, with 20% occurring only once. The source was peripheral blood mononuclear cells (PBMCs), collected at new diagnosis, from a patient treated with antithyroid drugs. The receptors here all came from a female donor with Graves disease. Both conserved end residues are part of each CDR3. Each record gives: V gene, D gene, J gene, clone size, CDR3 DNA, CDR3 protein. D genes are given only for firm matches. Not every row has a clone size; where given, it reads once, few, many or a size class.

TRBV7-9	.	TRBJ1-4	.	TGTGCCAACAGGACCACACTGGGGGGTAAAGAAAAACTGTTTTTT	CANRTTLGGKEKLFF
TRBV7-2	TRBD2	TRBJ2-3	few	TGTGCCAGCCAAAACGGGAGAGCGGGGGGCACAGATACGCAGTATTTT	CASQNGRAGGTDTQYF
TRBV2	TRBD2	TRBJ2-1	many	TGTGCCAGCAGTGAAAGTAGCGGGGGCCTCAATGAGCAGTTCTTC	CASSESSGGLNEQFF
TRBV3-1	TRBD1	TRBJ1-5	many	TGTGCCAGCAGCAAAACAGGGGGGACGAGCCAGCCCCAGCATTTT	CASSKTGGTSQPQHF
TRBV6-2/TRBV6-3	.	TRBJ1-5	many	TGTGCCAGCAGTATCGACACCGATCAGCCCCAGCATTTT	CASSIDTDQPQHF
TRBV4-3	TRBD2	TRBJ2-1	.	TGCGCCAGCAGCCAAGATGGGACTAGCGTCGATGAGCAGTTCTTC	CASSQDGTSVDEQFF
TRBV5-1	.	TRBJ2-5	few	TGCGCCAGCAGCAGTGGCAGAAGGGACCAAGAGACCCAGTACTTC	CASSSGRRDQETQYF
TRBV19	.	TRBJ2-1	few	TGTGCCAGTAGTATGTACCGAGGGGGCAATGAGCAGTTCTTC	CASSMYRGGNEQFF
TRBV7-2	TRBD2	TRBJ2-7	few	TGTGCCAGCAGCTTCAGGGCGACGGGAGGAATTCCCTACGAGCAGTACTTC	CASSFRATGGIPYEQYF
TRBV20-1	.	TRBJ2-7	many	TGCAGTGCTAGAGAGCGGGGCCTCCTCTCCTACGAGCAGTACTTC	CSARERGLLSYEQYF
TRBV7-2	.	TRBJ2-5	many	TGTGCCAGCAGCCTTACGGGGTGGGAGACCCAGTACTTC	CASSLTGWETQYF
TRBV30	TRBD1	TRBJ2-7	many	TGTGCCTGGAGCGCGACAGGGAACGAGCAGTACTTC	CAWSATGNEQYF
TRBV20-1	.	TRBJ2-3	many	TGCAGTGCTAAAACAGACTACACAGATACGCAGTATTTT	CSAKTDYTDTQYF
TRBV19	TRBD1	TRBJ1-1	.	TGTGCCAGTAGTATCGGGGGACAGGGGGCGAGGAACACTGAAGCTTTCTTT	CASSIGGQGARNTEAFF
TRBV6-2/TRBV6-3	TRBD2	TRBJ2-2	few	TGTGCCAGCAGTGAAGCGGCGGGGGTATTGGTCACCGGGGAGCTGTTTTTT	CASSEAAGVLVTGELFF
TRBV29-1	.	TRBJ1-1	many	TGCAGCGTTGTTGCAGATGAAGCTTTCTTT	CSVVADEAFF
TRBV2	.	TRBJ2-6	many	TGTGCCAGCGGAGGATCTCAAAGCTCTGGGGCCAACGTCCTGACTTTC	CASGGSQSSGANVLTF
TRBV6-1	TRBD2	TRBJ2-7	.	TGTGCCAGCAACGGAGGACTAGCGGGAGGCTACGAGCAGTACTTC	CASNGGLAGGYEQYF
TRBV5-1	.	TRBJ1-2	.	TGCGCCAGCAGCTTGTTGGGTTATGGCTACACCTTC	CASSLLGYGYTF
TRBV7-6	.	TRBJ2-7	many	TGTGCCAGCAGCGCGACACTAGCTACCTACGAGCAGTACTTC	CASSATLATYEQYF
TRBV7-2	.	TRBJ1-6	many	TGCGCCAGCAGCCCCGGGACTGGAGCCGGAAGGTCACCCCTCCACTTT	CASSPGTGAGRSPLHF
TRBV7-8	.	TRBJ1-4	many	TGTGCCAGCAGCTTAGACGAGACCGGAAAACTGTTTTTT	CASSLDETGKLFF
TRBV7-8	.	TRBJ2-6	many	TGTGCCAGCAGCTTAGTTGCGTGGGGTGGGGCCAACGTCCTGACTTTC	CASSLVAWGGANVLTF
TRBV5-1	TRBD2	TRBJ2-7	few	TGCGCCAGCAGCTTGGCGGAGCTAGCGGGAGGGTACGAGCAGTACTTC	CASSLAELAGGYEQYF
TRBV4-2	.	TRBJ1-3	.	TGCGCCAGCAGCCGAGGTGGAAACACCATATATTTT	CASSRGGNTIYF
TRBV7-2	.	TRBJ2-5	many	TGTGCCAGCAGCCAGAGCAGGAACCAAGAGACCCAGTACTTC	CASSQSRNQETQYF
TRBV5-1	.	TRBJ1-1	many	TGCGCCAGCAGCTTGGCCGCGGGCATGAACACTGAAGCTTTCTTT	CASSLAAGMNTEAFF
TRBV7-9	TRBD1	TRBJ1-4	once	TGTGCCAGCAGCTGGGGGACAGTAAATGAAAAACTGTTTTTT	CASSWGTVNEKLFF
TRBV7-9	.	TRBJ2-5	few	TGTGCCAGCAGCTTAGAGAAGACCCAGTACTTC	CASSLEKTQYF
TRBV6-1	TRBD1	TRBJ1-1	many	TGTGCCAGCAGTAGACCCAGGGGGACTGAAGCTTTCTTT	CASSRPRGTEAFF
TRBV20-1	.	TRBJ1-1	many	TGCAGTGCTAGAAGGGGGGTATCGAACACTGAAGCTTTCTTT	CSARRGVSNTEAFF
TRBV18	TRBD2	TRBJ2-1	many	TGTGCCAGCTCACCAGTGGGGGGGAACAATGAGCAGTTCTTC	CASSPVGGNNEQFF